This TCR beta chain derives from a study of T cells in Graves' hyperthyroidism and ophthalmopathy. Overall study findings and caveats: Blood shared most expanded thyroid clonotypes above 0.001.

Graves' hyperthyroidism was deemed stable given no ophthalmopathy progression within 18 months. Cells are PBMCs isolated from roughly 9.3 ml of fresh blood. The table lists this clonotype with a few counts. Its target is not known. Trimming took 7 bases from V and 9 from J, leaving 21 bases between them. Germline loops: CDR1 LNHDA, CDR2 SQIVND (reference sequence). The CDR3 is 15 residues long. Template material for amplifying TCR beta CDR3 regions consisted of RNA transcripts. The HTBI primer set was used in a first-round RT-PCR of the TCR CDR3. TCRdb re-called the multiplex PCR reads with MiXCR, one entry per CDR3 protein. The sample gives approximately 510,000 distinct CDR3 sequences, under 25% of which show up once; roughly 29% is in the top ten.

V and J are TRBV19 and TRBJ2-2; tentatively, D is TRBD1 (8 bases). This clonotype was obtained from a man aged 18 to 30 with Graves' hyperthyroidism. Sequencing was performed on blood. CDR3 in amino acids: CASTPGGGQARELFF. The DNA of the CDR3 is TGTGCCAGTACCCCTGGGGGGGGACAGGCCAGGGAGCTGTTTTTT. Combining the CDR3 with reference TRBV19 and TRBJ2-2 gives the whole variable domain DGGITQSPKYLFRKEGQNVTLSCEQNLNHDAMYWYRQDPGQGLRLIYYSQIVNDFQKGDIAEGYSVSREKKESFPLTVTSAQKNPTAFYLCASTPGGGQARELFFGEGSRLTVL.